A single sample gave rise to the 9 T cell receptor beta chains below, sequenced in a study of blood T cell repertoires in COVID-19. Here immunoSEQ multiplex PCR was the method, and the copy in TCRdb shows in-frame clones only, minus some. The profile shows 40,000 or so clones, around 90% of them singletons. Sequenced sample: peripheral blood. The receptors here all came from a man in his forties or fifties with active COVID-19.

CDR3 nucleotides: TGTGCCAGCAGCTTTATTCGTAGCGTGTCCGGTGGAGCTTTCTTT. It specifies CASSFIRSVSGGAFF. This chain uses TRBV7-9 with TRBJ1-1; no firm D call. The V end lost 3 bases, the J end lost 10 bases, and 21 bases lay between the germline ends. The germline V gene has CDR1 SEHNR and CDR2 FQNEAQ (reference sequence). This CDR3 is built from 15 residues.

The genes are TRBV4-3 and TRBJ2-2, with 9 nucleotides matching TRBD2. In germline, CDR1 is LGHNA, CDR2 YSLEER. CDR3 length: 19 amino acids. V shed 4 bases and J 0 bases; nucleotides not matched to a gene: 12. The CDR3 reads CASSPSWLAGRSNTGELFF. The CDR3 DNA reads TGCGCCAGCAGCCCAAGCTGGCTAGCGGGGCGGTCGAACACCGGGGAGCTGTTTTTT.

This clone was detected only once. The chain carries TRBV5-4 and TRBJ1-3; 8 bases map to TRBD1. The CDR3 runs 13 residues. In germline, CDR1 is SGHNT, CDR2 YYREEE (reference sequence). Unmatched junction bases numbered 1, after V lost 4 bases and J lost 4 bases. The CDR3 is CASSGDRGNTIYF. Written as DNA, the CDR3 is TGTGCCAGCAGCGGGGACAGGGGAAACACCATATATTTT.

The chain joins TRBV19 to TRBJ1-3, with D perhaps matching TRBD1 (6 bases). Germline lookup yields CDR1 LNHDA and CDR2 SQIVND (reference sequence). Trimming left V 10 bases short and J 1 base short, with 17 bases between. There are 15 residues in the CDR3. CDR3 nucleotides: TGTGCCACTAGAGCAGGGGCCGCGTCTGGAAACACCATATATTTT. The encoded protein is CATRAGAASGNTIYF.

V is TRBV19 and J is TRBJ2-2, with a tentative D call TRBD2 (7 bases). CDR3 size: 16 residues. Trimming removed 3 bases from V and 3 bases from J, with 14 bases in between. The germline gives CDR1 LNHDA, CDR2 SQIVND (reference sequence). DNA of the CDR3: TGTGCCAGTAGTATTCCCCGGGGGGCCGACACCGGGGAGCTGTTTTTT. Its protein product is CASSIPRGADTGELFF.

V gene TRBV4-3 combines with J gene TRBJ1-2, with 8 positions matching TRBD1. The length of the CDR3 is 18 residues. V dropped 4 bases and J dropped 0; count of bases not matched to a gene: 13. The germline gives CDR1 LGHNA, CDR2 YSLEER. The CDR3 region has the DNA TGCGCCAGCAGCCTAAGCCGGGACAGGAAAGTTTCTAACTATGGCTACACCTTC. This translates into CASSLSRDRKVSNYGYTF.

This sequence joins TRBV19 and TRBJ2-7; TRBD1 is a possible D gene (5 bases). Trimming cost V 3 bases and J 2 bases, with 11 bases left between them. The germline V gene encodes CDR1 LNHDA and CDR2 SQIVND (reference sequence). The CDR3 is 14 amino acids. CDR3 DNA: TGTGCCAGTAGTATGGTAGGGGTTCCCTACGAGCAGTACTTC. Its translation is CASSMVGVPYEQYF.

The chain couples TRBV6-6 to TRBJ1-1, with D tentatively TRBD1 (5 bases). V was cut by 6 bases and J by 7 bases, with 15 bases left in between. The CDR3 covers 13 residues. Per germline, CDR1 MNHNY and CDR2 SVGAGI (reference sequence). CDR3 sequence reads: CASSHTQGVEAFF. The CDR3 DNA reads TGTGCCAGCAGCCACACGCAGGGTGTTGAAGCTTTCTTT.

The rearrangement links TRBV19 to TRBJ2-1, with a possible D match to TRBD2 (6 bases). Germline CDR1 reads LNHDA; CDR2 reads SQIVND (reference sequence). There are 15 residues in the CDR3. The V and J ends lost 6 bases and 0 bases respectively, with 12 bases between them. The CDR3 DNA is TGTGCCAGTAGGTTTGGGGGGAGCTCCTACAATGAGCAGTTCTTC. It translates to CASRFGGSSYNEQFF.